This T cell receptor (beta chain) emerged from a study of cytomegalovirus exposure and HLA in healthy donors. A multiplex PCR was run with 60 Vbeta primers and 13 Jbeta primers. Repertoires were generated with immunoSEQ multiplex PCR, while TCRdb's copy carries only in-frame clones and drops some. Of roughly 170,000 clones listed, 65% to 75% are singletons. Trimming removed 3 bases from V and 5 bases from J, with 14 bases in between. CDR1 SQVTM and CDR2 ANQGSEA come from the germline V gene. This CDR3 region has 14 residues. This receptor was identified in a girl aged 10 to 17 in good health and CMV-seronegative. Sequencing was performed on PBMCs. The chain employs TRBV29-1 and TRBJ2-1, with D possibly being TRBD1 (5 bases). CDR3: CSVDPSGINNEQFF. The CDR3 region has the DNA TGCAGCGTTGACCCATCAGGGATTAACAATGAGCAGTTCTTC.